Listed below are T cell receptor beta chains from one sample, sequenced in a study of blood T cell repertoires in COVID-19. Generated by immunoSEQ multiplex PCR, the TCRdb table keeps only in-frame clones and is missing some. The sample holds about 230,000 clones, about nine tenths seen once. The sequenced material came from peripheral blood. The receptors were sampled from a man in his fifties or sixties with COVID-19, enrolled during active disease. Each CDR3 is given with its conserved first and last residue. The D gene is left open where the match is weak. Clone size is stated in some rows and not others, as once, few, many or a class when expanded.

j_gene: TRBJ2-2
v_gene: TRBV6-4
abundance: NA
d_gene: NA
CDR3nt: TGTGCCAGCAGTGACTCGGTACAGAGGAACACCGGGGAGCTGTTTTTT
CDR3aa: CASSDSVQRNTGELFF

j_gene: TRBJ2-5
v_gene: TRBV11-2
abundance: NA
d_gene: TRBD2
CDR3nt: TGTGCCAGCAGCTTAGATGTGGCTAGCGGGGGGCGGGAGACCCAGTACTTC
CDR3aa: CASSLDVASGGRETQYF

j_gene: TRBJ1-6
v_gene: TRBV30
abundance: once
d_gene: NA
CDR3nt: TGTGCCTGGAGTCCCCTCCCGAATTCACCCCTCCACTTT
CDR3aa: CAWSPLPNSPLHF

j_gene: TRBJ2-1
v_gene: TRBV5-1
abundance: NA
d_gene: TRBD2
CDR3nt: TGCGCCAGCAGCACCCAGCGGGAGCAGGGAAATGAGCAGTTCTTC
CDR3aa: CASSTQREQGNEQFF

j_gene: TRBJ1-1
v_gene: TRBV7-2
abundance: NA
d_gene: TRBD1
CDR3nt: TGTGCCAGCAGCAACAGGGGGCGCGGCACTGAAGCTTTCTTT
CDR3aa: CASSNRGRGTEAFF

j_gene: TRBJ2-7
v_gene: TRBV7-9
abundance: NA
d_gene: TRBD1
CDR3nt: TGTGCCAGCAGCAACCGGACAGGGTTAGTCGAGCAGTACTTC
CDR3aa: CASSNRTGLVEQYF

j_gene: TRBJ1-3
v_gene: TRBV4-2
abundance: NA
d_gene: NA
CDR3nt: TGTGCCAGCAGCCAAGATTGGGGGGATGTTAGAAACACCATATATTTT
CDR3aa: CASSQDWGDVRNTIYF

j_gene: TRBJ1-6
v_gene: TRBV21-1
abundance: once
d_gene: NA
CDR3nt: TGTGCCAGCTCCGACCAGTGGATTTGGAGCTCACCCCTCCACTTT
CDR3aa: CASSDQWIWSSPLHF

j_gene: TRBJ2-7
v_gene: TRBV29-1
abundance: many
d_gene: TRBD2
CDR3nt: TGCAGCGTAGGGACTAGCGACTACGAGCAGTACTTC
CDR3aa: CSVGTSDYEQYF

j_gene: TRBJ1-5
v_gene: TRBV18
abundance: NA
d_gene: TRBD1
CDR3nt: TGTGCCAGCTCACCGGGACAGGGGGCGCGAGGAGGTCAGCCCCAGCATTTT
CDR3aa: CASSPGQGARGGQPQHF

j_gene: TRBJ1-4
v_gene: TRBV27
abundance: NA
d_gene: TRBD1
CDR3nt: TGTGCCAGCAGTTCCCTCCCCGGGACAGGGCCTGAAAAACTGTTTTTT
CDR3aa: CASSSLPGTGPEKLFF

j_gene: TRBJ1-4
v_gene: TRBV10-2
abundance: NA
d_gene: NA
CDR3nt: TGCGCCAGCAGTTCAGATTGGACAGTGGGGGAAAAACTGTTTTTT
CDR3aa: CASSSDWTVGEKLFF

j_gene: TRBJ2-7
v_gene: TRBV18
abundance: NA
d_gene: TRBD2
CDR3nt: TGTGCCAGCTCACCTTGGGCTAGCGGATCCTACGAGCAGTACTTC
CDR3aa: CASSPWASGSYEQYF

j_gene: TRBJ2-1
v_gene: TRBV7-9
abundance: once
d_gene: TRBD2
CDR3nt: TGTGCCAGCAGCTCCGCCCCGGGGGGTCTCGCAGTTGAGCAGTTCTTC
CDR3aa: CASSSAPGGLAVEQFF

j_gene: TRBJ1-3
v_gene: TRBV6-4
abundance: NA
d_gene: TRBD1
CDR3nt: TGTGCCAGCACCTCGCCGGGGACAGGGTTTGGCTCTGGAAACACCATATATTTT
CDR3aa: CASTSPGTGFGSGNTIYF

j_gene: TRBJ2-1
v_gene: TRBV5-1
abundance: NA
d_gene: TRBD2
CDR3nt: TGCGCCAGCAGCTGGCCGGGACTAGCGGGAGTCAATGAGCAGTTCTTC
CDR3aa: CASSWPGLAGVNEQFF

j_gene: TRBJ2-5
v_gene: TRBV3-1/TRBV3-2
abundance: NA
d_gene: TRBD2
CDR3nt: TGTGCCAGCAGCACCAGCGGGACTAGCAAAGAGACCCAGTACTTC
CDR3aa: CASSTSGTSKETQYF

j_gene: TRBJ1-1
v_gene: TRBV7-9
abundance: once
d_gene: TRBD1
CDR3nt: TGTGCCAGCAGCCAACCCGACAGGGGTCGCACTGAAGCTTTCTTT
CDR3aa: CASSQPDRGRTEAFF

j_gene: TRBJ2-3
v_gene: TRBV9
abundance: NA
d_gene: TRBD2
CDR3nt: TGTGCCAGCAGCCTAATAGCGGGGCCAGATACGCAGTATTTT
CDR3aa: CASSLIAGPDTQYF

j_gene: TRBJ2-5
v_gene: TRBV5-4
abundance: once
d_gene: NA
CDR3nt: TGTGCCAGTTCGGAGGGCCTAGGTGTAGAGACCCAGTACTTC
CDR3aa: CASSEGLGVETQYF

j_gene: TRBJ1-1
v_gene: TRBV5-1
abundance: NA
d_gene: NA
CDR3nt: TGCGCCAGCAGCCCCGGGACTGTGAACACTGAAGCTTTCTTT
CDR3aa: CASSPGTVNTEAFF

j_gene: TRBJ2-3
v_gene: TRBV10-3
abundance: NA
d_gene: TRBD2
CDR3nt: TGTGCCATCAGTGTCCGACTAGCGGTGGGGGGAGATACGCAGTATTTT
CDR3aa: CAISVRLAVGGDTQYF

j_gene: TRBJ2-7
v_gene: TRBV5-1
abundance: NA
d_gene: NA
CDR3nt: TGCGCCAGCAGCTTGTCCCCCGCAGTCACCCACGAGCAGTACTTC
CDR3aa: CASSLSPAVTHEQYF

j_gene: TRBJ1-1
v_gene: TRBV15
abundance: NA
d_gene: TRBD1
CDR3nt: TGTGCCACCAGCAGAGCTGACAGGGGATCCGAAGCTTTCTTT
CDR3aa: CATSRADRGSEAFF

j_gene: TRBJ1-1
v_gene: TRBV28
abundance: NA
d_gene: TRBD1
CDR3nt: TGTGCCAGCAGTCCCTTTCCCGGGACAGAGAACACTGAAGCTTTCTTT
CDR3aa: CASSPFPGTENTEAFF

j_gene: TRBJ2-1
v_gene: TRBV19
abundance: once
d_gene: TRBD1
CDR3nt: TGTGCCAGTAGTACCACGGGACAGGTAGACAATGAGCAGTTCTTC
CDR3aa: CASSTTGQVDNEQFF

j_gene: TRBJ1-1
v_gene: TRBV10-3
abundance: NA
d_gene: TRBD1
CDR3nt: TGTGCCATCAGTGAGTCAGGAGGTGGGACAGGGCTCTTTGAAGCTTTCTTT
CDR3aa: CAISESGGGTGLFEAFF

j_gene: TRBJ1-1
v_gene: TRBV12-3/TRBV12-4
abundance: NA
d_gene: NA
CDR3nt: TGTGCCAGCAGTTTCTCTACGGGGACTGAAGCTTTCTTT
CDR3aa: CASSFSTGTEAFF

j_gene: TRBJ2-3
v_gene: TRBV12-3/TRBV12-4
abundance: once
d_gene: NA
CDR3nt: TGTGCCAGCAGCCGAGGACTCACAGATACGCAGTATTTT
CDR3aa: CASSRGLTDTQYF

j_gene: TRBJ1-5
v_gene: TRBV19
abundance: once
d_gene: TRBD1
CDR3nt: TGTGCCAGTAGTTCACAGGGGACTGGCGGGCCCCAGCATTTT
CDR3aa: CASSSQGTGGPQHF

j_gene: TRBJ2-3
v_gene: TRBV5-1
abundance: NA
d_gene: TRBD1
CDR3nt: TGCGCCAGCAGCTTGGCTGGACAGGGCACAGATACGCAGTATTTT
CDR3aa: CASSLAGQGTDTQYF

j_gene: TRBJ2-7
v_gene: TRBV19
abundance: few
d_gene: NA
CDR3nt: TGTGCCAGTAGACTTAACCGGGACACCTCCTACGAGCAGTACTTC
CDR3aa: CASRLNRDTSYEQYF

j_gene: TRBJ2-7
v_gene: TRBV19
abundance: NA
d_gene: TRBD2
CDR3nt: TGTGCCAGTAGGAATAGCGGGAGCTCCTACGAGCAGTACTTC
CDR3aa: CASRNSGSSYEQYF

j_gene: TRBJ1-2
v_gene: TRBV27
abundance: once
d_gene: TRBD1
CDR3nt: TGTGCCAGCAGTAAAGACAGGGCATTAGGCTACACCTTC
CDR3aa: CASSKDRALGYTF

j_gene: TRBJ1-5
v_gene: TRBV27
abundance: few
d_gene: NA
CDR3nt: TGTGCCAGCTCGGGGGGCGCAGGCAATCAGCCCCAGCATTTT
CDR3aa: CASSGGAGNQPQHF

j_gene: TRBJ2-3
v_gene: TRBV9
abundance: NA
d_gene: NA
CDR3nt: TGTGCCAGCAGCGTTGTCGGCGGGCTTACTAGCACAGATACGCAGTATTTT
CDR3aa: CASSVVGGLTSTDTQYF

j_gene: TRBJ2-5
v_gene: TRBV7-9
abundance: NA
d_gene: NA
CDR3nt: TGTGCCAGCTGGGCGGCGGGGGAGACCCAGTACTTC
CDR3aa: CASWAAGETQYF

j_gene: TRBJ2-6
v_gene: TRBV19
abundance: NA
d_gene: NA
CDR3nt: TGTGCCAGTACGTCGGACAGCTTACGGTCTGGGGCCAACGTCCTGACTTTC
CDR3aa: CASTSDSLRSGANVLTF

j_gene: TRBJ2-5
v_gene: TRBV19
abundance: NA
d_gene: NA
CDR3nt: TGTGCCAGTAGTATAGGTCTGAACAGTGGCCAAGAGACCCAGTACTTC
CDR3aa: CASSIGLNSGQETQYF

j_gene: TRBJ2-5
v_gene: TRBV7-3
abundance: NA
d_gene: TRBD2
CDR3nt: TGTGCCAGCAGCATGGGACTAGCGGGACAAGAGACCCAGTACTTC
CDR3aa: CASSMGLAGQETQYF

j_gene: TRBJ1-2
v_gene: TRBV2
abundance: NA
d_gene: TRBD1
CDR3nt: TGTGCCAGCAGTGAAGGAAACAGGGGTGGCTATGGCTACACCTTC
CDR3aa: CASSEGNRGGYGYTF

j_gene: TRBJ2-7
v_gene: TRBV6-1
abundance: NA
d_gene: NA
CDR3nt: TGTGCCAGCAGTGACCGCAGCTACGAGCAGTACTTC
CDR3aa: CASSDRSYEQYF

j_gene: TRBJ1-6
v_gene: TRBV6-5
abundance: NA
d_gene: NA
CDR3nt: TGTGCCAGCCAAATAGTACAGGGAGTAAATTCACCCCTCCACTTT
CDR3aa: CASQIVQGVNSPLHF

j_gene: TRBJ1-1
v_gene: TRBV5-8
abundance: few
d_gene: TRBD1
CDR3nt: TGTGCCAGCAGCCCCTGGCAGGGGACAGGGATTGCTTTCTTT
CDR3aa: CASSPWQGTGIAFF

j_gene: TRBJ1-1
v_gene: TRBV5-1
abundance: few
d_gene: NA
CDR3nt: TGCGCCAGCAGCCGCAGGGGGAACACTGAAGCTTTCTTT
CDR3aa: CASSRRGNTEAFF

j_gene: TRBJ2-2
v_gene: TRBV18
abundance: once
d_gene: TRBD2
CDR3nt: TGTGCCAGCTCACCACCGGGACTAGAGAACACCGGGGAGCTGTTTTTT
CDR3aa: CASSPPGLENTGELFF

j_gene: TRBJ1-6
v_gene: TRBV16
abundance: NA
d_gene: TRBD1
CDR3nt: TGTGCCAGCAGCCAATCCGCAGGGGGCAATAATAATTCACCCCTCCACTTT
CDR3aa: CASSQSAGGNNNSPLHF

j_gene: TRBJ1-2
v_gene: TRBV28
abundance: NA
d_gene: NA
CDR3nt: TGTGCCAGCAGTTTCGCCCAGGGTCCCTATGGCTACACCTTC
CDR3aa: CASSFAQGPYGYTF

j_gene: TRBJ2-1
v_gene: TRBV5-5
abundance: NA
d_gene: TRBD2
CDR3nt: TGTGCCAGCAGCTTGGCCTGGGCGGGAGTTTCGGCCAATGAGCAGTTCTTC
CDR3aa: CASSLAWAGVSANEQFF

j_gene: TRBJ1-1
v_gene: TRBV11-2
abundance: NA
d_gene: NA
CDR3nt: TGTGCCAGCAGCACACGGCCCCCTTCGGGTACTGAAGCTTTCTTT
CDR3aa: CASSTRPPSGTEAFF

j_gene: TRBJ1-1
v_gene: TRBV18
abundance: NA
d_gene: TRBD1
CDR3nt: TGTGCCAGCTCACGCCGAGGGGGCGACACTGAAGCTTTCTTT
CDR3aa: CASSRRGGDTEAFF

j_gene: TRBJ2-7
v_gene: TRBV29-1
abundance: few
d_gene: NA
CDR3nt: TGCAGCGTTGTGTGGGAGAACTACGAGCAGTACTTC
CDR3aa: CSVVWENYEQYF